Listed below are T cell receptor beta chains from one sample, sequenced in a study of shared clonotypes between healthy human individuals. The protocol was immunoSEQ multiplex PCR, while the TCRdb copy is restricted to in-frame clones and leaves out a portion. The data show approximately 1,500,000 clones, approximately 98% seen once. The source material was naive CD4+ T cells sorted from blood. All receptors derive from a young man in good health. Both conserved end residues are part of each CDR3. The D gene is left open where the match is weak. Clone size is given for some rows only: seen once, a few or many times, or a class if the clone is expanded.

-	TRBV7-8	11	TRBJ2-1	-	TGTGCCAGCAGCTTAAACGGCGAGCAGTTCTTC	CASSLNGEQFF
-	TRBV11-2	16	TRBJ2-7	TRBD2	TGTGCCAGCAGCTTAGGGAGGGCTAGCGGGAGCCACGAGCAGTACTTC	CASSLGRASGSHEQYF
-	TRBV28	11	TRBJ1-5	-	TGTGCCAGCAGTTTACTTGGTCCCCAGCATTTT	CASSLLGPQHF
once	TRBV29-1	14	TRBJ2-1	TRBD2	TGCAGCGTTGAAGATCTCAGGGGACTAGCCGAGCAGTTCTTC	CSVEDLRGLAEQFF
-	TRBV19	13	TRBJ2-7	-	TGTGCCAGTAGTATAGGGAAAGCCTACGAGCAGTACTTC	CASSIGKAYEQYF
-	TRBV4-1	16	TRBJ2-3	-	TGCGCCAGCAGCCACAAAGAGGAAGCTTTCGCGGATACGCAGTATTTT	CASSHKEEAFADTQYF
-	TRBV15	17	TRBJ1-5	-	TGTGCCACCAGCAGAGATGCGGGAGCCAGGGGTGGACAGCCCCAGCATTTT	CATSRDAGARGGQPQHF
-	TRBV19	19	TRBJ2-2	TRBD2	TGTGCCAGTAGCTTAGTCCTAGCGGGAGGGCCGGGCCGCACCGGGGAGCTGTTTTTT	CASSLVLAGGPGRTGELFF
-	TRBV30	14	TRBJ2-3	-	TGTGCCTGGAGTGTCTCTCGGAGCACAGATACGCAGTATTTT	CAWSVSRSTDTQYF
-	TRBV6-6	14	TRBJ2-7	-	TGTGCCAGCATGGTTGGCGGGGATTACTACGAGCAGTACTTC	CASMVGGDYYEQYF
-	TRBV4-2	18	TRBJ2-7	TRBD2	TGTGCCAGCAGCCAAGTAGAGCGACCCGGGACTAGCGGGAGAAGGCAGTACTTC	CASSQVERPGTSGRRQYF
-	TRBV5-5	15	TRBJ1-1	-	TGTGCCAGCAGCTTGGGGCCGAGGACCAACACTGAAGCTTTCTTT	CASSLGPRTNTEAFF
-	TRBV15	17	TRBJ2-6	-	TGTGCCACCAGCAGAGATCCGGGGAACTCTGGGGCCAACGTCCTGACTTTC	CATSRDPGNSGANVLTF
-	TRBV5-5	13	TRBJ1-4	TRBD1	TGTGCCAGCACCCGGACAGGAAATGAAAAACTGTTTTTT	CASTRTGNEKLFF
-	TRBV10-3	13	TRBJ2-5	TRBD2	TGTGCCATCAGTTCTAGCGGGAGGGAGACCCAGTACTTC	CAISSSGRETQYF
-	TRBV6-5	16	TRBJ2-3	TRBD2	TGTGCCAGCAGTTACCTGACTAGCGAGGGCACAGATACGCAGTATTTT	CASSYLTSEGTDTQYF